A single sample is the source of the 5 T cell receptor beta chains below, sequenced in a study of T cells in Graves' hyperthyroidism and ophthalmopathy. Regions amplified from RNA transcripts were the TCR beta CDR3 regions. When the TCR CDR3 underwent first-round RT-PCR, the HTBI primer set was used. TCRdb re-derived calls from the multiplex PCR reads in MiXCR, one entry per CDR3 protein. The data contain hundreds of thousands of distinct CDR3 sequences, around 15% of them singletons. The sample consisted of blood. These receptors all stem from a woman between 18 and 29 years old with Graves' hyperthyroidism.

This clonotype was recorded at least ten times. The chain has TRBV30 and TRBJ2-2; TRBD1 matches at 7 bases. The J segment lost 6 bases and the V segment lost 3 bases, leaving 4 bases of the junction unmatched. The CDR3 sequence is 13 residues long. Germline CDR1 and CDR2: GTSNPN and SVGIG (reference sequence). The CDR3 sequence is CAWRGRGSGELFF. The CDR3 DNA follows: TGTGCCTGGAGAGGCAGGGGGTCCGGGGAGCTGTTTTTT. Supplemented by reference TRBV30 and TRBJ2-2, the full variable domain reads SQTIHQWPATLVQPVGSPLSLECTVEGTSNPNLYWYRQAAGRGLQLLFYSVGIGQISSEVPQNLSASRPQDRQFILSSKKLLLSDSGFYLCAWRGRGSGELFFGEGSRLTVL.

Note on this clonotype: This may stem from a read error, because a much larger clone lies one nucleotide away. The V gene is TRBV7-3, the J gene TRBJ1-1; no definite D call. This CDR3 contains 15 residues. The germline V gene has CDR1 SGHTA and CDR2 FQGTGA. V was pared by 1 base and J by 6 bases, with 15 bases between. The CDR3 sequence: CASSLNVGSGAEAFF. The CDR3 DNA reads TGTGCCAGCAGCTTAAATGTGGGGTCAGGCGCTGAAGCTTTCTTT.

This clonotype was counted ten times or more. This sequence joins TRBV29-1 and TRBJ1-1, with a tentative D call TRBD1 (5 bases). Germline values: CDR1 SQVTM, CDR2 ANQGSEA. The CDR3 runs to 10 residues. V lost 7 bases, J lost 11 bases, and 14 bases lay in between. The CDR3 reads CSGRWGEAFF. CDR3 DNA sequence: TGCAGCGGGAGGTGGGGGGAGGCTTTCTTT.

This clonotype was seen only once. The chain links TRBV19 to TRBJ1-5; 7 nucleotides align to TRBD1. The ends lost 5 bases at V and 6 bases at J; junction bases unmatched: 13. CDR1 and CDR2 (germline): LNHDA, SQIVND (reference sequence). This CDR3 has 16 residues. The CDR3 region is CASSSRQGGASQPQHF. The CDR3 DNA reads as TGTGCCAGTAGTTCCCGACAGGGAGGCGCCTCTCAGCCCCAGCATTTT.

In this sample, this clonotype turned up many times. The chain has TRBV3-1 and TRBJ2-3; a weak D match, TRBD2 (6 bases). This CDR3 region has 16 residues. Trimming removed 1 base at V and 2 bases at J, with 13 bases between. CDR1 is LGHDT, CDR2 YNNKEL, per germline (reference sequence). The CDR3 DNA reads TGTGCCAGCAGCCAAGTCCCAGCGGGCCTCACAGATACGCAGTATTTT. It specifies CASSQVPAGLTDTQYF.